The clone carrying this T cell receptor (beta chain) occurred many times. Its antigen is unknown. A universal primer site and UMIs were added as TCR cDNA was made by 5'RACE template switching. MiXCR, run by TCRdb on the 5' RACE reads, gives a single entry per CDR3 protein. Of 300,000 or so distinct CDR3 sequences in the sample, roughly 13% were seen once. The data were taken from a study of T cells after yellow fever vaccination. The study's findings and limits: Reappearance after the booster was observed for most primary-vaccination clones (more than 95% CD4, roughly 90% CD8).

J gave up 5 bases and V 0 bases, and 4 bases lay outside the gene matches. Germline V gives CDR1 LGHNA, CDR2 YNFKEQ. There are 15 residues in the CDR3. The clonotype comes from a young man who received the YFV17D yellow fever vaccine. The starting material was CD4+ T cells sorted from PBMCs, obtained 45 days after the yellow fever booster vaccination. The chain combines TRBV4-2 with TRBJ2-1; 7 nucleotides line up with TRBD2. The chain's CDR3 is CASSQDWLADNEQFF. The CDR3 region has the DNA TGTGCCAGCAGCCAAGACTGGCTAGCGGACAATGAGCAGTTCTTC.